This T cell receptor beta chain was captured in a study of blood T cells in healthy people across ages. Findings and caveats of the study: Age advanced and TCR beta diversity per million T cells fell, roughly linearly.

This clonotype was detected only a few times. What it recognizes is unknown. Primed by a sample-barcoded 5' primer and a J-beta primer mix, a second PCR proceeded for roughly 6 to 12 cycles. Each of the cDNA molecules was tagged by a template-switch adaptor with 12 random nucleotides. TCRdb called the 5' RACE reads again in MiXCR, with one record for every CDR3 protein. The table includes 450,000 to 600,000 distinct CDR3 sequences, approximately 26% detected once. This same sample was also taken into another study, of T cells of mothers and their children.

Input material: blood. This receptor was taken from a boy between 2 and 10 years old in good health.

The CDR3 nucleotides read TGCGCCAGCAGCTTGACGGACAGGGCCTGGGAGACCCAGTACTTC. This sequence encodes CASSLTDRAWETQYF. This rearrangement joins TRBV5-1 to TRBJ2-5; 8 bases fit TRBD1. Germline CDR1 and CDR2: SGHRS and YFSETQ. The CDR3 has 15 amino acids. J lost 5 bases, V lost 1 base, and 7 bases had no gene match. The full variable domain, its missing parts supplied by reference TRBV5-1 and TRBJ2-5, is KAGVTQTPRYLIKTRGQQVTLSCSPISGHRSVSWYQQTPGQGLQFLFEYFSETQRNKGNFPGRFSGRQFSNSRSEMNVSTLELGDSALYLCASSLTDRAWETQYFGPGTRLLVL.